The 14 T cell receptor beta chains below were found in one sample sequenced in a study of post-analysis software for immune sequencing data. cDNA libraries of TCR beta carried unique molecular identifiers. MiXCR was run by TCRdb on the PCR reads, yielding one entry per CDR3 protein. The sample lists about 540,000 distinct CDR3 sequences, around 34% seen once, with around 5.9% in the top ten. Study findings and constraints: Five or six TRBV segments, TRBV5-6, TRBV5-1 and TRBV20-1 among them, were found more frequent in patients than controls.

These TCRs' antigens remain unknown. The sample was blood. These receptors were taken from a girl younger than 18 with multiple sclerosis.

This clonotype has a handful of counts. V gene TRBV11-2 combines with J gene TRBJ2-7; 8 nucleotides match TRBD1. The germline V gene has CDR1 SGHAT and CDR2 FQNNGV. This CDR3 is built from 14 residues. Trimming took 5 bases from V and 7 from J; bases not matched to a gene: 10. The CDR3 region has the DNA TGTGCCAGCAGCCGAGACAGGGGTTTTGGGGAGCAGTACTTC. It specifies CASSRDRGFGEQYF.

V is TRBV10-3 and J is TRBJ1-2, with 7 bases fitting TRBD1. V shed 3 bases, J shed 7 bases, and the junction held 5 bases outside the gene matches. The CDR3 is made up of 13 amino acids. Germline CDR1 reads ENHRY; CDR2 reads SYGVKD. The CDR3 loop reads CAISEDREGGYTF. CDR3 bases: TGTGCCATCAGTGAAGACAGGGAGGGTGGCTACACCTTC.

The V gene is TRBV3-1, the J gene TRBJ2-1; D not resolved. Gene TRBJ2-7 matches the end of the DNA better, so the J call may be wrong. CDR3 length: 16 residues. Germline CDR1 LGHDT, CDR2 YNNKEL (reference sequence). This chain's CDR3 is CASSQEGQSSYNEQYF. In DNA, the CDR3 is TGTGCCAGCAGCCAAGAAGGGCAGAGCTCCTACAATGAGCAGTACTTC.

V gene TRBV10-3 combines with J gene TRBJ2-6; 9 bases are shared with TRBD1. This CDR3 is built from 18 residues. V was pared by 3 bases and J by 0 bases, with 6 bases of the junction left unmatched. Germline CDR1 reads ENHRY; CDR2 reads SYGVKD. The CDR3 DNA sequence: TGTGCCATCAGTGATGGGACAGGGATGAACTCTGGGGCCAACGTCCTGACTTTC. Translating it yields CAISDGTGMNSGANVLTF.

The gene calls are TRBV7-9 and TRBJ1-4; D possibly corresponds to TRBD1 (6 bases). Germline V gene data show CDR1 as SEHNR and CDR2 as FQNEAQ (reference sequence). The CDR3 extends over 15 amino acids. Trimming took off 4 bases at V and 7 bases at J, with 16 bases between the two ends. The CDR3 is CASSSLQGVTEKLFF. The CDR3 region has the DNA TGTGCCAGCAGCTCACTACAGGGCGTGACTGAAAAACTGTTTTTT.

This clonotype was seen only once. The chain uses TRBV28 and TRBJ2-6; D assignment may be TRBD1 or TRBD2 (5 bases each). V lost 4 bases and J lost 3, with 10 bases in between. The CDR3 has 15 amino acids. From germline, CDR1 is MDHEN and CDR2 SYDVKM. Written as DNA, the CDR3 is TGTGCCAGCAGTTGCGACAGCGGTGGGGCCAACGTCCTGACTTTC. Amino acids: CASSCDSGGANVLTF.

This clonotype was found a few times. The chain uses TRBV24-1 and TRBJ2-5; D perhaps matches TRBD2 (5 bases). Looked up from germline, CDR1 is KGHDR and CDR2 is SFDVKD. CDR3 length: 17 amino acids. V was cut by 3 bases and J by 4 bases, with 20 bases left in between. The CDR3 bases are TGTGCCACCAGTGATCGGTCTTTGTCTAGCTCGCGAGAGACCCAGTACTTC. This encodes CATSDRSLSSSRETQYF.

J is TRBJ2-1 and V is TRBV2; D unresolved. The CDR3 has 11 residues. The germline gives CDR1 SNHLY, CDR2 FYNNEI. The V end was cut by 7 bases, the J end by 6 bases, with 7 bases between. CDR3: CASTPSNEQFF. For the CDR3, the DNA is TGTGCCAGCACCCCGAGCAATGAGCAGTTCTTC.

This clonotype was detected once. The rearrangement links TRBV3-1 to TRBJ2-1; D is unresolved. The V end was cut by 0 bases, the J end by 5 bases, with 17 bases between. Looked up from germline, CDR1 is LGHDT and CDR2 is YNNKEL (reference sequence). The CDR3 extends over 17 amino acids. CDR3 DNA: TGTGCCAGCAGCCAAGATCTGCCGGTACGACGCGACAATGAGCAGTTCTTC. The encoded protein is CASSQDLPVRRDNEQFF.

This chain joins TRBV20-1 and TRBJ2-1; 10 bases agree with TRBD2. This CDR3 has 14 residues. Unmatched junction bases numbered 2, after V lost 3 bases and J lost 3 bases. Germline CDR1 and CDR2: DFQATT and SNEGSKA (reference sequence). This CDR3 reads CSASRLAGYNEQFF. CDR3 nucleotides: TGCAGTGCTAGCAGACTAGCGGGCTACAATGAGCAGTTCTTC.

This clonotype turned up a few times. The rearrangement links TRBV7-2 to TRBJ2-1; 9 bases map to TRBD2. Germline lookup yields CDR1 SGHTA and CDR2 FQGNSA. V was pared by 5 bases and J by 6 bases, with 8 bases of the junction left unmatched. The CDR3 totals 15 residues. The CDR3 loop reads CASSLSGGQGNEQFF. Written as DNA, the CDR3 is TGTGCCAGCAGCCTTAGCGGGGGCCAGGGCAATGAGCAGTTCTTC. The variable domain in full, completed from reference TRBV7-2 and TRBJ2-1, reads GAGVSQSPSNKVTEKGKDVELRCDPISGHTALYWYRQSLGQGLEFLIYFQGNSAPDKSGLPSDRFSAERTGGSVSTLTIQRTQQEDSAVYLCASSLSGGQGNEQFFGPGTRLTVL.

Only a few counts were recorded for this clonotype. V gene TRBV20-1 combines with J gene TRBJ2-3; D is unresolved. Germline V gene data show CDR1 as DFQATT and CDR2 as SNEGSKA (reference sequence). This CDR3 region has 15 residues. Trimming shortened V by 0 bases and J by 0 bases, and 10 bases separated the two germline ends. CDR3 bases: TGCAGTGCTAGAGATCCAAGGCTTAGCACAGATACGCAGTATTTT. Translated: CSARDPRLSTDTQYF.

This chain joins TRBV6-6 and TRBJ1-3; tentatively, D is TRBD1 (5 bases). Germline-derived CDR1 and CDR2 are MNHNY and SVGAGI (reference sequence). V was trimmed by 0 bases and J by 2 bases, leaving 11 bases between them. There are 16 residues in the CDR3. CDR3 in DNA: TGTGCCAGCAGTTACTCCCCACAAGGGGCTGGAAACACCATATATTTT. As protein: CASSYSPQGAGNTIYF.

The rearrangement joins TRBV27 to TRBJ2-1; 9 bases line up with TRBD1. V was clipped by 2 bases and J by 6 bases; unmatched bases: 5. Germline V gives CDR1 MNHEY, CDR2 SMNVEV (reference sequence). This CDR3 has 15 residues. The CDR3 DNA reads TGTGCCAGCAGTTTACTCGGGACAGGGAGCAATGAGCAGTTCTTC. Its translation: CASSLLGTGSNEQFF.